In this sample, the clone carrying this T cell receptor (beta chain) turned up many times. Its antigen is not identified. CDR1 is KGHSH and CDR2 is LQKENI in the germline V gene. V lost 2 bases and J lost 3, with 11 bases in between. The CDR3 has 15 residues. From RNA transcripts, TCR beta CDR3 regions were amplified. The HTBI primer set drove a first-round RT-PCR of the TCR CDR3. MiXCR was run by TCRdb on the multiplex PCR reads, yielding one entry per CDR3 protein. This table has more than 450,000 distinct CDR3 sequences, 13% to 15% appearing once. The entry originates in a study of T cells in Graves' hyperthyroidism and ophthalmopathy. Hyperthyroidism, newly diagnosed and lasting under 2 months, affected patients aged 18 to 65. Uncontrolled infection, other autoimmune disease, pregnancy or lactation led to exclusion. Study findings and constraints: Among thyroid clonotypes expanded above 0.001, most also appeared in blood.

The sample consisted of blood. The gene calls are TRBV18 and TRBJ1-5; D unclear. The TCR was taken from a woman between 40 and 50 years old with Graves' hyperthyroidism. Here the CDR3 DNA reads TGTGCCAGCTCACCAAGGGCCGGTGCCAATCAGCCCCAGCATTTT. Amino acid sequence: CASSPRAGANQPQHF.